What follows are 21 T cell receptor beta chains derived from one specimen sequenced in a study of OX40 agonist ivuxolimab in advanced cancers. TCRdb's copy holds only in-frame clones and misses some; the assay was immunoSEQ multiplex PCR. Here the sample spans about 48,000 clones, 83% being singletons. The input for sequencing was CD4+ or CD8+ T cells sorted from blood, taken in a trial of the OX40 agonist ivuxolimab. Receptor source: an adult with an advanced solid tumor such as melanoma, head and neck, liver or kidney cancer.

The V gene is TRBV6-5, the J gene TRBJ1-4, with D perhaps TRBD1 (6 bases). The CDR3 loop spans 13 amino acids. Germline values: CDR1 MNHEY, CDR2 SVGAGI. Trimming took off 6 bases at V and 4 bases at J, with 9 bases between the two ends. DNA for the CDR3: TGTGCCAGCAGCCGACAGGTTAATGAAAAACTGTTTTTT. This sequence encodes CASSRQVNEKLFF.

This chain connects TRBV27 to TRBJ2-5, with 7 bases aligning to TRBD1. After removal of 5 bases from V and 4 bases from J, the junction contained 19 bases not matched to a gene. The CDR3 contains 18 residues. Per germline, CDR1 MNHEY and CDR2 SMNVEV (reference sequence). CDR3 DNA sequence: TGTGCCAGCAGTACTCTTGCCCCCGGGACCCCAGGGGGAGAGACCCAGTACTTC. Translated, it gives CASSTLAPGTPGGETQYF.

The gene calls are TRBV9 and TRBJ2-7; a weak D match, TRBD1 (5 bases). CDR1 is SGDLS and CDR2 is YYNGEE in the germline V gene. This CDR3 is 14 amino acids long. V was trimmed by 7 bases and J by 2 bases, leaving 16 bases between them. The CDR3 DNA follows: TGTGCCAGCGCGGTGGCCGCCAGGGCCTACGAGCAGTACTTC. This encodes CASAVAARAYEQYF.

CDR3 coding DNA: TGTGCCAGCAGTCTCGCCCCGGCCGCCGGGAGAGTCTATAATTCACCCCTCCACTTT. Translating gives CASSLAPAAGRVYNSPLHF. The chain is built from TRBV27 and TRBJ1-6; no firm D call. Germline V gene lookup returns CDR1 MNHEY and CDR2 SMNVEV (reference sequence). There are 19 residues in the CDR3. Trimming removed 5 bases at V and 3 bases at J, with 23 bases between.

The chain carries TRBV5-4 and TRBJ2-7; tentatively, D is TRBD1 or TRBD2 (6 bases each). Trimming shortened V by 4 bases and J by 7 bases, and 12 bases separated the two germline ends. There are 12 residues in the CDR3. Germline CDR1 and CDR2: SGHNT and YYREEE (reference sequence). The CDR3 protein is CASSRTAGEQYF. The CDR3 bases are TGTGCCAGCAGCCGGACAGCGGGTGAGCAGTACTTC.

V is TRBV30 and J is TRBJ1-2, with a possible D match to TRBD1 (6 bases). This CDR3 contains 14 residues. Germline CDR1 reads GTSNPN; CDR2 reads SVGIG (reference sequence). V shed 0 bases and J shed 5 bases, with 13 bases lying between them. This chain's CDR3 is CAWSVTFRGYGYTF. CDR3 in DNA: TGTGCCTGGAGTGTAACTTTCAGGGGTTATGGCTACACCTTC.

The gene calls are TRBV7-9 and TRBJ2-7; no definite D call. The CDR3 has 14 residues. V was clipped by 1 base and J by 6 bases, with 13 bases between them. CDR1 is SEHNR, CDR2 FQNEAQ, per germline (reference sequence). DNA for the CDR3: TGTGCCAGCAGCTTAGATAGCCCCTCGAGCGAGCAGTACTTC. Protein product: CASSLDSPSSEQYF. Combining the CDR3 with reference TRBV7-9 and TRBJ2-7 gives the whole variable domain DTGVSQNPRHKITKRGQNVTFRCDPISEHNRLYWYRQTLGQGPEFLTYFQNEAQLEKSRLLSDRFSAERPKGSFSTLEIQRTEQGDSAMYLCASSLDSPSSEQYFGPGTRLTVT.

V usage is TRBV4-1 and J usage is TRBJ2-1; 14 positions agree with TRBD2. This CDR3 spans 19 amino acids. Germline-derived CDR1 and CDR2 are MGHRA and YSYEKL. J gave up 8 bases and V 0 bases, and 12 bases lay outside the gene matches. The CDR3: CASSQDSGGLAGGRYEQFF. In DNA, the CDR3 is TGCGCCAGCAGCCAAGATTCGGGCGGACTAGCGGGGGGCAGGTATGAGCAGTTCTTC.

This clone was found a few times. The chain couples TRBV11-2 to TRBJ1-1; possible D gene TRBD1, 6 bases. The ends were cut back, 4 bases at V and 7 bases at J, with 22 bases in the middle. The CDR3 length is 16 residues. CDR1 and CDR2 from the germline V gene are SGHAT and FQNNGV. The CDR3 here is CASSSPLGWGHGEAFF. DNA of the CDR3: TGTGCCAGCAGCTCTCCCCTTGGATGGGGGCATGGTGAAGCTTTCTTT.

V and J are TRBV11-2 and TRBJ2-7; D is undetermined. The CDR3 contains 13 residues. V shed 0 bases and J shed 7 bases, with 10 bases lying between them. Germline V gives CDR1 SGHAT, CDR2 FQNNGV. The CDR3 sequence: CASSLEGRWEQYF. The CDR3 DNA reads as TGTGCCAGCAGCTTAGAGGGCAGGTGGGAGCAGTACTTC.

The V gene is TRBV7-9, the J gene TRBJ2-1, with D possibly TRBD1 on 5 matching bases. The CDR3 sequence is 15 residues long. Germline V gives CDR1 SEHNR, CDR2 FQNEAQ (reference sequence). V lost 1 base and J lost 9, with 16 bases in between. The CDR3 coding sequence is TGTGCCAGCAGCTTAGGACAGTTTACTTACGGTGAGCAGTTCTTC. It codes for CASSLGQFTYGEQFF.

The count of this clone is one. V and J are TRBV6-6 and TRBJ2-7; 9 bases are shared with TRBD1. Losses at the gene ends were 6 bases for V and 13 bases for J; bases not matched to a gene: 7. CDR3 length: 11 residues. CDR1 and CDR2 from the germline V gene are MNHNY and SVGAGI (reference sequence). The CDR3, as DNA: TGTGCCAGCAGAGCGGGACAGGGTGTATACTTC. This gives the protein CASRAGQGVYF.

The chain links TRBV5-5 to TRBJ1-4; TRBD1 matches 7 bases. The V segment lost 1 base and the J segment 8 bases; nucleotides outside the gene matches: 5. Germline CDR1 reads SGHKS; CDR2 reads YYEKEE (reference sequence). The CDR3 is made up of 14 amino acids. The DNA for the CDR3 is TGTGCCAGCAGCTTGACGACAGGGCGGGAAAAACTGTTTTTT. Translating it yields CASSLTTGREKLFF. The complete variable domain, with remaining parts taken from reference TRBV5-5 and TRBJ1-4, reads DAGVTQSPTHLIKTRGQQVTLRCSPISGHKSVSWYQQVLGQGPQFIFQYYEKEERGRGNFPDRFSARQFPNYSSELNVNALLLGDSALYLCASSLTTGREKLFFGSGTQLSVL.

This chain connects TRBV14 to TRBJ1-2; no clear D gene. CDR3 length: 12 amino acids. Trimming took 3 bases from V and 5 from J, leaving 7 bases between them. Looked up from germline, CDR1 is SGHDN and CDR2 is FVKESK. The CDR3 here is CASSHTQYGYTF. The CDR3 DNA reads TGTGCCAGCAGCCACACACAGTATGGCTACACCTTC.

This chain links TRBV6-1 with TRBJ2-5, with TRBD1 matching 10 bases. Losses at the gene ends were 5 bases for V and 5 bases for J; bases not matched to a gene: 8. Germline-derived CDR1 and CDR2 are MNHNS and SASEGT. This CDR3 contains 15 residues. CDR3 in amino acids: CASSLDRGQEETQYF. CDR3 in DNA: TGTGCCAGCAGTCTAGACAGGGGGCAGGAGGAGACCCAGTACTTC.

The V gene is TRBV29-1, the J gene TRBJ2-1; D remains unclear. V was trimmed by 4 bases and J by 0 bases, leaving 7 bases between them. The CDR3 is 13 amino acids. Germline V CDR1 and CDR2: SQVTM, ANQGSEA. CDR3 amino acids: CSVASTSYNEQFF. The CDR3 nucleotides are TGCAGCGTTGCGTCTACCTCCTACAATGAGCAGTTCTTC.

The rearrangement joins TRBV29-1 to TRBJ2-4; 9 bases are a match to TRBD1. Per the germline V gene, CDR1 is SQVTM and CDR2 is ANQGSEA. V was clipped by 4 bases and J by 8 bases; unmatched bases: 3. The CDR3 spans 12 residues. The CDR3 DNA reads as TGCAGCGTTGTACAGGGGGCGGACATTCAGTACTTC. It specifies CSVVQGADIQYF. The complete variable domain, with remaining parts taken from reference TRBV29-1 and TRBJ2-4, reads SAVISQKPSRDICQRGTSLTIQCQVDSQVTMMFWYRQQPGQSLTLIATANQGSEATYESGFVIDKFPISRPNLTFSTLTVSNMSPEDSSIYLCSVVQGADIQYFGAGTRLSVL.

The chain links TRBV6-5 to TRBJ1-2; 9 nucleotides align to TRBD1. The germline gives CDR1 MNHEY, CDR2 SVGAGI. The CDR3 extends over 15 amino acids. V was clipped by 2 bases and J by 7 bases; unmatched bases: 8. CDR3 in DNA: TGTGCCAGCAGTTACACCACAGGGGGCACGGGTGGCTACACCTTC. It is translated as CASSYTTGGTGGYTF.

This clone was recorded a few times. The V call is TRBV7-9, the J call TRBJ1-1; TRBD1 agrees at 10 bases. Trimming removed 1 base from V and 4 bases from J; junction bases left unmatched: 3. Germline CDR1 SEHNR, CDR2 FQNEAQ (reference sequence). This CDR3 region has 15 residues. The CDR3 bases are TGTGCCAGCAGCTTAGGGGACAGGGGAGTCACTGAAGCTTTCTTT. It specifies CASSLGDRGVTEAFF.

This clone was counted between two and nine times. This chain links TRBV12-5 with TRBJ2-3, with 7 nucleotides matching TRBD2. The CDR3 totals 14 residues. Trimming at V came to 2 bases and at J to 3 bases, leaving 2 bases not matched to a gene. Germline CDR1 is LGHNT and CDR2 is FRNRAP. The chain's CDR3 is CASGLRLATDTQYF. CDR3 sequence (DNA): TGTGCTAGTGGTTTGCGACTAGCAACAGATACGCAGTATTTT.

This clone was counted a few times. The chain is built from TRBV19 and TRBJ2-2; TRBD2 aligns across 11 bases. CDR1 and CDR2 from the germline V gene are LNHDA and SQIVND (reference sequence). This CDR3 is 17 amino acids long. The V and J ends lost 6 bases and 1 base, in that order; junction bases with no gene match: 7. The CDR3 protein is CASRLAGGTVNTGELFF. The CDR3 coding sequence is TGTGCCAGTAGGCTAGCGGGAGGTACAGTGAACACCGGGGAGCTGTTTTTT.